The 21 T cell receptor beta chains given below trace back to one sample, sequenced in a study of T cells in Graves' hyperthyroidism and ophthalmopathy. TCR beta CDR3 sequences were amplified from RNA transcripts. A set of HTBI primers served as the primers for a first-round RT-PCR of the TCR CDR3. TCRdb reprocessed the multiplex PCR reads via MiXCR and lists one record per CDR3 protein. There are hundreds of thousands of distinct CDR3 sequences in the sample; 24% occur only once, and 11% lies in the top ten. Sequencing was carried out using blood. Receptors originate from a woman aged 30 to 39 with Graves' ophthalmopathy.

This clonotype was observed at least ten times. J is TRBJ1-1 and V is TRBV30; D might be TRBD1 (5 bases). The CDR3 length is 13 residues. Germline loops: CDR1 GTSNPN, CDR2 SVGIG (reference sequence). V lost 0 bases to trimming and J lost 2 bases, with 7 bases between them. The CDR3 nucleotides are TGTGCCTGGAGTGTGACAGCAAACACTGAAGCTTTCTTT. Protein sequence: CAWSVTANTEAFF.

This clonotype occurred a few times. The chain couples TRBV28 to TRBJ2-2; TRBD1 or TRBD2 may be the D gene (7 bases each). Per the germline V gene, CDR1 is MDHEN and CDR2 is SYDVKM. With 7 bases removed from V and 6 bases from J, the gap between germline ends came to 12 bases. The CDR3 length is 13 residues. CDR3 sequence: CASKQGGSGELFF. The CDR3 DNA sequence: TGTGCCAGCAAGCAGGGGGGGTCCGGGGAGCTGTTTTTT.

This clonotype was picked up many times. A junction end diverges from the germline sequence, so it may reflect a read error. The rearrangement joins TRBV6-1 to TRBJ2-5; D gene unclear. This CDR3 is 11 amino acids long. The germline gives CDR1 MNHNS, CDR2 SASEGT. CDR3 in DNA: TGTGCCAGCAGTTCACCAGAGGCCCAGTACTTC. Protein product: CASSSPEAQYF.

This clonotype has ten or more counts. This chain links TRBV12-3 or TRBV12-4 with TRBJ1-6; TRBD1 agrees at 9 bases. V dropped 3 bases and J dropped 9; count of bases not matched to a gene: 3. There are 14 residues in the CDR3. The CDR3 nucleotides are TGTGCCAGCAGTTTTGGACAGGGGTTTTCACCCCTCCACTTT. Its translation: CASSFGQGFSPLHF.

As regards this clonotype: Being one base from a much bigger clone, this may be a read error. CDR3 nucleotide sequence: TGTGCCGGCAGTTCGACAGGGGGTCTAGACGAGCAGTACTTC. Residues: CAGSSTGGLDEQYF. The chain joins TRBV12-3 or TRBV12-4 to TRBJ2-7; the match to TRBD1 covers 9 bases. This CDR3 is built from 14 residues.

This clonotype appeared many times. This CDR3 reads CASSSIRASPRYEQYF. The CDR3 DNA reads TGTGCCAGCAGTTCAATAAGGGCATCACCACGGTACGAGCAGTACTTC. The chain links TRBV6-5 to TRBJ2-7; D remains ambiguous. The germline V gene has CDR1 MNHEY and CDR2 SVGAGI. Trimming removed 4 bases from V and 4 bases from J, with 20 bases in between. The CDR3 is 16 amino acids.

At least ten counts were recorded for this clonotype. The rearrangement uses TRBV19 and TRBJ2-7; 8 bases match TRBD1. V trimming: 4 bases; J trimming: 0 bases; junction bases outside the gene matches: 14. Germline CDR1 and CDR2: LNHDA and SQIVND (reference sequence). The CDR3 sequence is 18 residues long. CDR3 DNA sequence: TGTGCCAGTAGTAATACCCCGCCCGGGACAGGAATCTCCTACGAGCAGTACTTC. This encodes CASSNTPPGTGISYEQYF. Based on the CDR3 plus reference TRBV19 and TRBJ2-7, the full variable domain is DGGITQSPKYLFRKEGQNVTLSCEQNLNHDAMYWYRQDPGQGLRLIYYSQIVNDFQKGDIAEGYSVSREKKESFPLTVTSAQKNPTAFYLCASSNTPPGTGISYEQYFGPGTRLTVT.

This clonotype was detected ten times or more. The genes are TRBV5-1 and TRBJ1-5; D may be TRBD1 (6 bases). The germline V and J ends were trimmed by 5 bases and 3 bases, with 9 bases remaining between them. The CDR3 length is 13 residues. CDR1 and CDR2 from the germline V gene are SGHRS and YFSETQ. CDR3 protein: CASRSGDNQPQHF. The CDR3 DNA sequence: TGCGCCAGCAGGTCAGGGGACAATCAGCCCCAGCATTTT.

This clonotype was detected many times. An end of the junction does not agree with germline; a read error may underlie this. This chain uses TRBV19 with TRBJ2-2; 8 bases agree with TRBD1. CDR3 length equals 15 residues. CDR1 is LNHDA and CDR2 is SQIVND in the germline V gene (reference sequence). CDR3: CASSSGQGNTGELSF. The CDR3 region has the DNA TGTGCCAGTAGTAGCGGACAGGGAAACACCGGGGAGCTGTCTTTT.

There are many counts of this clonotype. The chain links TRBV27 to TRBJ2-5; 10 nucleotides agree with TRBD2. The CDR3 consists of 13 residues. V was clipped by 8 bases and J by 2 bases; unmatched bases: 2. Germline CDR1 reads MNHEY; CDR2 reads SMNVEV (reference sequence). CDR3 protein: CASGSGGQETQYF. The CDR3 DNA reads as TGTGCCAGCGGTAGCGGGGGGCAAGAGACCCAGTACTTC.

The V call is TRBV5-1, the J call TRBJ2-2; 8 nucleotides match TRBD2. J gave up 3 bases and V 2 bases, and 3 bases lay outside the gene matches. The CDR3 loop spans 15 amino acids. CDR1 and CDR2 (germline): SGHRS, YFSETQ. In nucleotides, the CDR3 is TGCGCCAGCAGCTTTTCGCGGGGGGACACCGGGGAGCTGTTTTTT. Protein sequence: CASSFSRGDTGELFF.

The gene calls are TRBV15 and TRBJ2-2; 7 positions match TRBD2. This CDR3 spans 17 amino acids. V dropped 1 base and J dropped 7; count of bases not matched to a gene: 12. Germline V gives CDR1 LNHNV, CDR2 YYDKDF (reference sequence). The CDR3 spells CATSRGRGRGGVGELFF. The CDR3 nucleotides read TGTGCCACCAGCAGAGGACGGGGGAGGGGAGGCGTCGGGGAGCTGTTTTTT.

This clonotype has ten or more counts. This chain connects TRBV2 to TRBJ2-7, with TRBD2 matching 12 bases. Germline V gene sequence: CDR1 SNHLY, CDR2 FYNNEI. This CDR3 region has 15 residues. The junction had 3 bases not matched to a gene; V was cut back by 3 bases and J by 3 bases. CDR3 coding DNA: TGTGCCAGCAGTGAGCGACTAGCGGGGGTCTACGAGCAGTACTTC. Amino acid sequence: CASSERLAGVYEQYF.

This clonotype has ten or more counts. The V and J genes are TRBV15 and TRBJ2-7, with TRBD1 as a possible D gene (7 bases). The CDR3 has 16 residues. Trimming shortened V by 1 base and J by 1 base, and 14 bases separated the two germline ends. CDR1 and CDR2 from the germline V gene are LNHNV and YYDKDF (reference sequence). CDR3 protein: CATSRGGGTASYEQYF. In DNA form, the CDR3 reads TGTGCCACCAGCAGAGGTGGGGGGACAGCTTCCTACGAGCAGTACTTC. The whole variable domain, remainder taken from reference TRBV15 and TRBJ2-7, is DAMVIQNPRYQVTQFGKPVTLSCSQTLNHNVMYWYQQKSSQAPKLLFHYYDKDFNNEADTPDNFQSRRPNTSFCFLDIRSPGLGDTAMYLCATSRGGGTASYEQYFGPGTRLTVT.

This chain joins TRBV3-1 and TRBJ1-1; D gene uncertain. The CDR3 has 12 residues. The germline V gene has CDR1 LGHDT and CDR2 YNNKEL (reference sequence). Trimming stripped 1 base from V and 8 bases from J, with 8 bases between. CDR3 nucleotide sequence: TGTGCCAGCAGCCAAGCGTCAGGAGAAGCTTTCTTT. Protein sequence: CASSQASGEAFF. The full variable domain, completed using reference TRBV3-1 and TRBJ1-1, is DTAVSQTPKYLVTQMGNDKSIKCEQNLGHDTMYWYKQDSKKFLKIMFSYNNKELIINETVPNRFSPKSPDKAHLNLHINSLELGDSAVYFCASSQASGEAFFGQGTRLTVV.

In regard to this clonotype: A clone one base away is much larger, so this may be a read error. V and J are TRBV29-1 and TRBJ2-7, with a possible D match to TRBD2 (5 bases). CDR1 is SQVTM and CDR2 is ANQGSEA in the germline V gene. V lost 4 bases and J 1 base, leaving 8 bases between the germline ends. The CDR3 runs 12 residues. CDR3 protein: CSVGETSYEQYF. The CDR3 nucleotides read TGCAGCGTTGGGGAGACGTCCTACGAGCAGTACTTC.

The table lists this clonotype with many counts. The CDR3 nucleotides read TGTGCCAGCAGCACACGGGACAGGGGGCGCGATCAGCCCCAGCATTTT. This codes for CASSTRDRGRDQPQHF. This sequence joins TRBV6-5 and TRBJ1-5; TRBD1 matches 12 bases. Trimming removed 6 bases from V and 5 bases from J; junction bases left unmatched: 8. In germline, CDR1 is MNHEY, CDR2 SVGAGI. CDR3 length: 16 residues.

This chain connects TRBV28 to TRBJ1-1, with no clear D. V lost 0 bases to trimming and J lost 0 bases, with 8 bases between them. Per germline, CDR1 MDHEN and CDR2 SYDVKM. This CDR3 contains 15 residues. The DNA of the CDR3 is TGTGCCAGCAGTTTATGGCAGACCATGAACACTGAAGCTTTCTTT. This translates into CASSLWQTMNTEAFF.

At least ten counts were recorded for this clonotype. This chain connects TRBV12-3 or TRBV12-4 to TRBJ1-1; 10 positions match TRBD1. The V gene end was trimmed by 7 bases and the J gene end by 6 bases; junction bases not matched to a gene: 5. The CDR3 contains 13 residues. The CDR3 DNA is TGTGCCAGCAAGCGACAGGGGGCCTCTGAAGCTTTCTTT. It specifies CASKRQGASEAFF.

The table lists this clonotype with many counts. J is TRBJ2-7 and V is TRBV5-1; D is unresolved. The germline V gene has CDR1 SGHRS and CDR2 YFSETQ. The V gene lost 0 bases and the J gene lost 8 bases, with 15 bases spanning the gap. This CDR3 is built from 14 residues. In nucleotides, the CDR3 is TGCGCCAGCAGCTTGGGTCCCCGGGCGTACAAGCAGTACTTC. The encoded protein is CASSLGPRAYKQYF.

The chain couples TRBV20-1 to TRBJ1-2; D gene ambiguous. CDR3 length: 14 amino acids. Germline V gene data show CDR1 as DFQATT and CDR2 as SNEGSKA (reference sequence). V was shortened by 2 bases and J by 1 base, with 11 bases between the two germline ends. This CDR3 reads CSARPVMHNYGYTF. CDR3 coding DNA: TGCAGTGCTAGACCAGTAATGCATAACTATGGCTACACCTTC.